These 10 T cell receptor beta chains originate from one sample sequenced in a study of breast tumors, draining lymph nodes, adjacent tissues. TCRdb re-called the multiplex PCR reads through MiXCR, storing one row per CDR3 protein. The repertoire holds more than 85,000 distinct CDR3 sequences, with 21% as singletons. Axillary draining lymph nodes of breast cancer patients supplied the node samples. Sequenced input: axillary lymph node tissue. The receptors were gathered from a female donor with breast cancer. Some clones in this sample may be carry-over from other donors' samples.

Of note for this clonotype: A junction boundary mismatches the germline segment, possibly from a read error. The chain links TRBV28 to TRBJ2-7; D unresolved. The CDR3 runs 13 residues. The germline CDR1 and CDR2 sequences are MDHEN and SYDVKM. CDR3 nucleotides: TGTGCCAGCTGCTGGGGTCCTTCCTGCGAGCAGTACTTC. As protein: CASCWGPSCEQYF.

V is TRBV20-1 and J is TRBJ2-7, with 7 bases identical to TRBD2. Germline V gives CDR1 DFQATT, CDR2 SNEGSKA (reference sequence). The trim removed 3 bases at V and 1 base at J, leaving 6 bases unmatched. This CDR3 has 14 amino acids. CDR3 amino acids: CSASRGDRSYEQYF. In nucleotides, the CDR3 is TGCAGTGCTAGTCGGGGGGATAGGTCCTACGAGCAGTACTTC.

At least ten counts were recorded for this clonotype. The J gene is TRBJ1-5, the V gene TRBV7-8; D gene ambiguous. Looked up from germline, CDR1 is SGHVS and CDR2 is FQNEAQ. The CDR3 sequence is 14 residues long. V was cut by 5 bases and J by 2 bases, with 10 bases left in between. The CDR3 DNA follows: TGTGCCAGCAGCCCCGGGCGGGGCAATCAGCCCCAGCATTTT. Its translation: CASSPGRGNQPQHF.

This clonotype has ten or more counts. The J gene is TRBJ1-2, the V gene TRBV19, with D unresolved. Germline V CDR1 and CDR2: LNHDA, SQIVND (reference sequence). Trimming took off 4 bases at V and 2 bases at J, with 11 bases between the two ends. This CDR3 contains 14 residues. The CDR3 DNA reads as TGTGCCAGTAGTACGTCAGGTTTAAACTATGGCTACACCTTC. Translation: CASSTSGLNYGYTF. Together with reference TRBV19 and TRBJ1-2, the CDR3 gives the full variable domain: DGGITQSPKYLFRKEGQNVTLSCEQNLNHDAMYWYRQDPGQGLRLIYYSQIVNDFQKGDIAEGYSVSREKKESFPLTVTSAQKNPTAFYLCASSTSGLNYGYTFGSGTRLTVV.

This clonotype was detected a few times. V gene TRBV7-2 combines with J gene TRBJ2-1; D may be TRBD2 (6 bases). The CDR3 length is 16 residues. Germline-derived CDR1 and CDR2 are SGHTA and FQGNSA. Trimming pared 6 bases from V and 2 bases from J, leaving 17 bases between. Here the CDR3 DNA reads TGTACCAGCAGTCGTAGCGGAGTCAGCCCCTACAATGAGCAGTTCTTC. Translated, it gives CTSSRSGVSPYNEQFF.

The CDR3 region is CASSLGVGSNQPQHF. In DNA form, the CDR3 reads TGTGCCAGCAGTTTGGGGGTCGGAAGCAATCAGCCCCAGCATTTT. This chain joins TRBV27 and TRBJ1-5; a possible D gene is TRBD1 (5 bases). The CDR3 is 15 residues long. Germline V gives CDR1 MNHEY, CDR2 SMNVEV (reference sequence). V was cut by 3 bases and J by 1 base, with 10 bases left in between.

At least ten counts were recorded for this clonotype. The rearrangement joins TRBV4-1 to TRBJ2-7; D possibly corresponds to TRBD1 (5 bases). Germline CDR1 and CDR2: MGHRA and YSYEKL. The CDR3 spans 14 residues. Between the trimmed V and J ends, which lost 3 bases and 5 bases, there was a span of 14 bases. This CDR3 reads CASSHVTTANEQYF. The CDR3 bases are TGCGCCAGCAGCCACGTTACGACAGCGAACGAGCAGTACTTC.

This clonotype was counted at least ten times. The chain is built from TRBV5-8 and TRBJ2-7; D may be TRBD1 or TRBD2 (5 bases each). Trimming removed 1 base at V and 2 bases at J, with 7 bases between. There are 13 residues in the CDR3. The germline CDR1 and CDR2 sequences are SGHTS and YDEGEE. CDR3 amino acids: CASSLWGTYEQYF. CDR3 DNA sequence: TGTGCCAGCAGCTTGTGGGGGACCTACGAGCAGTACTTC. The whole variable domain, remainder taken from reference TRBV5-8 and TRBJ2-7, is EAGVTQSPTHLIKTRGQQATLRCSPISGHTSVYWYQQALGLGLQFLLWYDEGEERNRGNFPPRFSGRQFPNYSSELNVNALELEDSALYLCASSLWGTYEQYFGPGTRLTVT.

This chain uses TRBV30 with TRBJ2-7; 7 bases map to TRBD2. Trimming removed 2 bases from V and 2 bases from J; junction bases left unmatched: 15. This CDR3 has 17 residues. In germline, CDR1 is GTSNPN, CDR2 SVGIG (reference sequence). Here the CDR3 DNA reads TGTGCCTGGAGTCCCCGGGCTAGCGGAATAATGCCCTACGAGCAGTACTTC. Its translation: CAWSPRASGIMPYEQYF.

This clonotype was observed at least ten times. The rearrangement joins TRBV10-3 to TRBJ1-5; 8 bases fit TRBD1. Germline values: CDR1 ENHRY, CDR2 SYGVKD. V gave up 2 bases and J gave up 4 bases; unmatched junction bases: 4. The CDR3 is 15 amino acids. CDR3 region: CAISEPTGVNQPQHF. Here the CDR3 DNA reads TGTGCCATCAGTGAGCCGACAGGGGTTAATCAGCCCCAGCATTTT.